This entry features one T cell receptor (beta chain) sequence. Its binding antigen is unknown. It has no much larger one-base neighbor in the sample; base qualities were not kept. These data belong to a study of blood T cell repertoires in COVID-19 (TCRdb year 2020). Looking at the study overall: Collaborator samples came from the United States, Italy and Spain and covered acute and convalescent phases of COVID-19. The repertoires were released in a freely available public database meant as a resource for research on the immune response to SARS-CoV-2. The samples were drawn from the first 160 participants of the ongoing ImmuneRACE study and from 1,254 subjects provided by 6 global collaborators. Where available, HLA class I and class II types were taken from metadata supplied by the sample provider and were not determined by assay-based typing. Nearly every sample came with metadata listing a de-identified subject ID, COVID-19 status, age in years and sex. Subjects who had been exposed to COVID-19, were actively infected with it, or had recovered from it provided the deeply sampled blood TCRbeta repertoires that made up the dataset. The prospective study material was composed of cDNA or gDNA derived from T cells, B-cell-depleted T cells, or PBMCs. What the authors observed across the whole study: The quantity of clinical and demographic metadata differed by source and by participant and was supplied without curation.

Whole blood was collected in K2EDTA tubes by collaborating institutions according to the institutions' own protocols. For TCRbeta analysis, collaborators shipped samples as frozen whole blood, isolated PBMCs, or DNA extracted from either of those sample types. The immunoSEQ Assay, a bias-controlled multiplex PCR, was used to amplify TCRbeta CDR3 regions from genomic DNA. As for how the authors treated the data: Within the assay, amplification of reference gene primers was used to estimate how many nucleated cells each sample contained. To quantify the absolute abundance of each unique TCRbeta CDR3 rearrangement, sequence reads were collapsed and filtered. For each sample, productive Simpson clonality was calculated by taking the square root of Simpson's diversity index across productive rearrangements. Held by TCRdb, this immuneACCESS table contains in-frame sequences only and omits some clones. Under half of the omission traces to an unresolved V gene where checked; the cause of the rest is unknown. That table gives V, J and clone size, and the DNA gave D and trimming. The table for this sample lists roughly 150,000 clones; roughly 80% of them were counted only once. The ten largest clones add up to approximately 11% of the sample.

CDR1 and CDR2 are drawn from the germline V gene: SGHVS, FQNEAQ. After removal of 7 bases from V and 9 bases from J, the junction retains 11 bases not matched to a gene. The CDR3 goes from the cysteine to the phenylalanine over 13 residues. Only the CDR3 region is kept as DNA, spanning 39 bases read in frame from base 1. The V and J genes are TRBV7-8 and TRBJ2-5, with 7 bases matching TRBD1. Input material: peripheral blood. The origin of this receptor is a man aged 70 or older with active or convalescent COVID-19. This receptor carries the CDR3 CASTRGTPPAQYF. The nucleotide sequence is TGTGCCAGCACCAGGGGGACCCCTCCAGCCCAGTACTTC.